These 25 T cell receptor beta chains were all obtained from the same sample, sequenced in a study of identifying expanded T cells in peripheral blood. Produced via immunoSEQ multiplex PCR; TCRdb's table is partial and in-frame only. The sample includes around 100,000 clones, approximately 88% of them seen just once. Sequencing was done on a sample of blood. The receptor source for this set is a person aged 18 to 70 in good health.

The V and J genes are TRBV29-1 and TRBJ2-7; 11 bases match TRBD1. This CDR3 spans 14 amino acids. After removal of 6 bases from V and 5 bases from J, the junction contained 9 bases not matched to a gene. CDR1 and CDR2 (germline): SQVTM, ANQGSEA. The CDR3 region is CSVKGQGVHHEQYF. In DNA, the CDR3 is TGCAGCGTCAAGGGACAGGGGGTCCACCACGAGCAGTACTTC.

This sequence joins TRBV14 and TRBJ1-1, with a tentative D call TRBD1 (5 bases). The CDR3 length is 14 residues. Germline loops: CDR1 SGHDN, CDR2 FVKESK. V shed 0 bases and J shed 4 bases, with 9 bases lying between them. The CDR3 DNA reads TGTGCCAGCAGCCAAGATCATGGGGGCACTGAAGCTTTCTTT. Translated: CASSQDHGGTEAFF.

This clone was seen a single time. The CDR3 loop is CASSSGLGKREQFF. The CDR3 nucleotides are TGTGCCAGCAGTTCGGGACTCGGGAAAAGGGAGCAGTTCTTC. The rearrangement uses TRBV28 and TRBJ2-1; D may be TRBD2 (6 bases). V lost 4 bases, J lost 10 bases, and 17 bases lay in between. In germline, CDR1 is MDHEN, CDR2 SYDVKM. The CDR3 has 14 residues. Full variable domain (missing parts from reference TRBV28 and TRBJ2-1): DVKVTQSSRYLVKRTGEKVFLECVQDMDHENMFWYRQDPGLGLRLIYFSYDVKMKEKGDIPEGYSVSREKKERFSLILESASTNQTSMYLCASSSGLGKREQFFGPGTRLTVL.

V gene TRBV11-2 combines with J gene TRBJ2-2; D assignment may be TRBD1 or TRBD2 (5 bases each). Germline-derived CDR1 and CDR2 are SGHAT and FQNNGV. CDR3 length: 16 amino acids. Trimming cost V 5 bases and J 4 bases, with 17 bases left between them. The CDR3 spells CASSRRGALGTGELFF. In DNA form, the CDR3 reads TGTGCCAGCAGCCGTCGAGGGGCCCTTGGCACCGGGGAGCTGTTTTTT.

The V call is TRBV11-2, the J call TRBJ1-1; no definite D call. CDR3 length: 11 amino acids. V was cut by 1 base and J by 6 bases, with 3 bases left in between. Germline V CDR1 and CDR2: SGHAT, FQNNGV. CDR3 nucleotide sequence: TGTGCCAGCAGCTTAGTCGCTGAAGCTTTCTTT. It is translated as CASSLVAEAFF.

The V and J genes are TRBV30 and TRBJ1-2; TRBD1 matches 8 bases. The junction had 11 bases not matched to a gene; V was cut back by 4 bases and J by 4 bases. Per the germline V gene, CDR1 is GTSNPN and CDR2 is SVGIG (reference sequence). The CDR3 has 15 amino acids. The CDR3 sequence: CAWTLDRAGSYGYTF. The CDR3 bases are TGTGCCTGGACTTTGGACAGGGCCGGGAGCTATGGCTACACCTTC.

This clone was seen more than once but under ten times. V gene TRBV6-6 combines with J gene TRBJ2-1, with D perhaps TRBD1 (5 bases). CDR1 and CDR2 (germline): MNHNY, SVGAGI (reference sequence). V dropped 2 bases and J dropped 4 bases, with 12 bases sitting between them. This CDR3 is 15 amino acids long. The CDR3 DNA sequence: TGTGCCAGCAGTTACCCTGGGGCCAATTACAATGAGCAGTTCTTC. It codes for CASSYPGANYNEQFF.

The V and J genes are TRBV5-1 and TRBJ1-2, with 9 positions matching TRBD1. Trimming took 2 bases from V and 8 from J; bases not matched to a gene: 16. The CDR3 has 17 amino acids. The germline V gene encodes CDR1 SGHRS and CDR2 YFSETQ. The CDR3 region is CASSLNRDRAKQGGYTF. The CDR3 region has the DNA TGCGCCAGCAGCTTAAACCGGGACAGGGCTAAGCAGGGGGGCTACACCTTC.

The chain uses TRBV5-4 and TRBJ2-3; tentative D call: TRBD2 (7 bases). Germline CDR1 is SGHNT and CDR2 is YYREEE (reference sequence). Trimming shortened V by 0 bases and J by 5 bases, and 19 bases separated the two germline ends. The CDR3 runs 17 residues. CDR3 loop: CASSLAPGGGGEDTQYF. The CDR3 DNA reads TGTGCCAGCAGCTTGGCCCCCGGAGGGGGGGGTGAAGATACGCAGTATTTT.

By share of the sample, this clone is medium-sized (0.01 to 0.1%). The V call is TRBV25-1, the J call TRBJ1-6; the D gene is possibly TRBD1 (5 bases). Germline CDR1 and CDR2: MGHDK and SYGVNS. CDR3 length: 16 amino acids. V lost 2 bases and J 5 bases, leaving 13 bases between the germline ends. The CDR3 protein is CASSELAQGNNSPLHF. CDR3 in DNA: TGTGCCAGCAGTGAACTTGCCCAGGGAAATAATTCACCCCTCCACTTT.

The rearrangement joins TRBV7-9 to TRBJ2-1, with 7 bases aligning to TRBD2. CDR3 length: 16 amino acids. From germline, CDR1 is SEHNR and CDR2 FQNEAQ (reference sequence). The V gene end was trimmed by 5 bases and the J gene end by 0 bases; junction bases not matched to a gene: 7. This CDR3 is CASSPGRGRSYNEQFF. In DNA form, the CDR3 reads TGTGCCAGCAGCCCTGGGAGGGGACGCTCCTACAATGAGCAGTTCTTC.

This chain uses TRBV29-1 with TRBJ2-2; tentatively, D is TRBD1 (5 bases). The CDR3 loop spans 12 amino acids. Trimming pared 5 bases from V and 6 bases from J, leaving 10 bases between. Germline-derived CDR1 and CDR2 are SQVTM and ANQGSEA. The CDR3 sequence is CSVSTTAGELFF. The CDR3 bases are TGCAGCGTTAGCACGACAGCCGGGGAGCTGTTTTTT.

The rearrangement uses TRBV27 and TRBJ1-1, with D perhaps matching TRBD1 (5 bases). The CDR3 extends over 15 amino acids. V was clipped by 10 bases and J by 1 base, with 19 bases between them. The V gene's germline CDR1 is MNHEY and CDR2 SMNVEV (reference sequence). CDR3 protein: CATSNRGLGNTEAFF. The DNA of the CDR3 is TGTGCCACCTCGAACCGGGGCCTCGGGAACACTGAAGCTTTCTTT.

The V call is TRBV11-2, the J call TRBJ2-1; 7 bases are a match to TRBD1. V was pared by 3 bases and J by 3 bases, with 5 bases of the junction left unmatched. CDR1 and CDR2 from the germline V gene are SGHAT and FQNNGV. The CDR3 is made up of 15 amino acids. This CDR3 reads CASSFTGQLYNEQFF. CDR3 in DNA: TGTGCCAGCAGCTTTACGGGACAGCTCTACAATGAGCAGTTCTTC.

This clone was recorded a few times. The chain links TRBV19 to TRBJ1-2; the match to TRBD1 covers 7 bases. Germline V gives CDR1 LNHDA, CDR2 SQIVND (reference sequence). The CDR3 is 15 amino acids. V was clipped by 6 bases and J by 4 bases; unmatched bases: 11. The CDR3 bases are TGTGCCAGTAGACGGAACAGGGGCCTGAGCTATGGCTACACCTTC. Translated, it gives CASRRNRGLSYGYTF. The whole variable domain, remainder taken from reference TRBV19 and TRBJ1-2, is DGGITQSPKYLFRKEGQNVTLSCEQNLNHDAMYWYRQDPGQGLRLIYYSQIVNDFQKGDIAEGYSVSREKKESFPLTVTSAQKNPTAFYLCASRRNRGLSYGYTFGSGTRLTVV.

J is TRBJ1-2 and V is TRBV10-3; 8 bases align to TRBD1. The CDR3 extends over 15 amino acids. Germline V lookup: CDR1 ENHRY, CDR2 SYGVKD. V lost 10 bases and J lost 4; bases outside the gene matches: 14. The CDR3 sequence is CASGQGSQGLYGYTF. As DNA, the CDR3 is TGTGCCAGTGGACAGGGAAGTCAGGGCCTCTATGGCTACACCTTC.

This chain uses TRBV10-3 with TRBJ1-3, with TRBD1 matching over 8 bases. The V gene end was trimmed by 5 bases and the J gene end by 3 bases; junction bases not matched to a gene: 6. CDR1 is ENHRY, CDR2 SYGVKD, per germline. The CDR3 is 15 residues long. DNA for the CDR3: TGTGCCATCAGTCGACAGGGGCTGGATGGAAACACCATATATTTT. It codes for CAISRQGLDGNTIYF.

This clone has a handful of counts. The J gene is TRBJ1-1, the V gene TRBV30; D is ambiguous. Trimming shortened V by 0 bases and J by 0 bases, and 11 bases separated the two germline ends. This CDR3 has 15 amino acids. Germline V gives CDR1 GTSNPN, CDR2 SVGIG (reference sequence). CDR3: CAWSVVRGLNTEAFF. The DNA for the CDR3 is TGTGCCTGGAGTGTAGTGAGAGGCCTGAACACTGAAGCTTTCTTT.

V is TRBV7-8 and J is TRBJ1-5, with 7 nucleotides matching TRBD1. The junction had 16 bases not matched to a gene; V was cut back by 2 bases and J by 0 bases. Germline V lookup: CDR1 SGHVS, CDR2 FQNEAQ. The CDR3 is 20 amino acids. CDR3 sequence (DNA): TGTGCCAGCAGCTTAAACTGGGGTATGCTGACAGGGCATAGCAATCAGCCCCAGCATTTT. Translation: CASSLNWGMLTGHSNQPQHF.

This chain connects TRBV4-1 to TRBJ1-1; D gene uncertain. CDR1 and CDR2 from the germline V gene are MGHRA and YSYEKL. Trimming shortened V by 1 base and J by 5 bases, and 8 bases separated the two germline ends. The CDR3 spans 13 residues. Here the CDR3 reads CASSQGISTEAFF. CDR3 bases: TGCGCCAGCAGCCAAGGGATAAGTACTGAAGCTTTCTTT.

The chain has TRBV14 and TRBJ2-7; the D is unclear. The CDR3 sequence is 13 residues long. Germline CDR1 reads SGHDN; CDR2 reads FVKESK. The V end lost 2 bases, the J end lost 9 bases, and 14 bases lay between the germline ends. The CDR3 reads CASSQTRPAGQYF. The CDR3 bases are TGTGCCAGCAGCCAAACACGGCCCGCCGGGCAGTACTTC.

The chain employs TRBV2 and TRBJ1-4, with D perhaps matching TRBD1 (5 bases). From germline, CDR1 is SNHLY and CDR2 FYNNEI. Trimming removed 4 bases at V and 7 bases at J, with 13 bases between. This CDR3 is 14 amino acids long. As DNA, the CDR3 is TGTGCCAGCAGTGTCGAGGAGGGGAGTGAAAAACTGTTTTTT. It specifies CASSVEEGSEKLFF.

Regarding this clone: One end of the junction does not line up with germline, which may come from a read error. The chain uses TRBV5-1 and TRBJ1-2; no definite D call. The germline CDR1 and CDR2 sequences are SGHRS and YFSETQ. The CDR3 has 14 amino acids. For the CDR3, the DNA is TGCGCCAGCAGCTTGGAGACCGGGATGTATGTCTACACCTTC. Protein: CASSLETGMYVYTF.

The chain is built from TRBV5-1 and TRBJ1-6, with a tentative D call TRBD1 (5 bases). Germline V gene data show CDR1 as SGHRS and CDR2 as YFSETQ. V was shortened by 4 bases and J by 1 base, with 12 bases between the two germline ends. This CDR3 contains 16 residues. CDR3 in amino acids: CASSELQGSYNSPLHF. The CDR3 coding sequence is TGCGCCAGCAGCGAACTGCAGGGTTCCTATAATTCACCCCTCCACTTT.

The V gene is TRBV6-1, the J gene TRBJ2-5, with 7 bases identical to TRBD2. With 3 bases clipped from V and 4 bases from J, the junction kept 5 bases outside the gene matches. The CDR3 consists of 14 residues. Germline CDR1 is MNHNS and CDR2 is SASEGT. The CDR3 loop is CASSEGGGRETQYF. DNA of the CDR3: TGTGCCAGCAGTGAGGGGGGGGGTAGAGAGACCCAGTACTTC.